Listed here are 24 T cell receptor beta chains from one sample, sequenced in a study of shared T cell receptors in the human thymus. The assay was immunoSEQ multiplex PCR, and TCRdb's table has in-frame clones only and misses some. This sample has 650,000 to 950,000 clones, with 70% to 90% found just once. The same specimen was also included in a second study, on human thymus T cells.

The sequenced sample consisted of thymocytes. The receptors come from a girl under two years old with a congenital heart defect.

Remarks on this clone: The CDR3 end shows no conserved phenylalanine or tryptophan, and so a read error is likely. This chain uses TRBV2 with TRBJ1-6, with a tentative D call TRBD1 (5 bases). Germline assignment: CDR1 SNHLY and CDR2 FYNNEI. The CDR3 has 15 residues. V was pared by 3 bases and J by 6 bases, with 12 bases between. CDR3 in amino acids: CASSDGGAGNSPLHL. DNA for the CDR3: TGTGCCAGCAGTGACGGCGGGGCAGGTAATTCACCCCTCCACCTT.

This clone was observed a handful of times. The J gene is TRBJ2-7, the V gene TRBV7-4; 9 bases fit TRBD1. V gave up 4 bases and J gave up 2 bases; unmatched junction bases: 9. The germline V gene has CDR1 SGHVT and CDR2 SQSDAQ. The CDR3 is 16 residues long. The CDR3 DNA reads TGTGCCAGCAGCTCTCCTACCGGGACAGGGACCTACGAGCAGTACTTC. Its translation is CASSSPTGTGTYEQYF.

The chain employs TRBV25-1 and TRBJ2-1; 12 positions agree with TRBD2. The CDR3 loop spans 17 amino acids. Unmatched junction bases numbered 13, after V lost 6 bases and J lost 7 bases. Germline V gene sequence: CDR1 MGHDK, CDR2 SYGVNS. CDR3 amino acids: CASSEVSRTSGINEQFF. In nucleotides, the CDR3 is TGTGCCAGCAGCGAAGTGTCACGGACTAGCGGGATAAATGAGCAGTTCTTC.

This sequence joins TRBV11-2 and TRBJ1-2; TRBD1 aligns across 7 bases. The CDR3 runs to 16 residues. Germline CDR1 reads SGHAT; CDR2 reads FQNNGV. J gave up 5 bases and V 2 bases, and 11 bases lay outside the gene matches. CDR3: CASSLRLTGIKYGYTF. The CDR3, as DNA: TGTGCCAGCAGCTTAAGACTGACAGGGATAAAGTATGGCTACACCTTC.

The rearrangement joins TRBV4-2 to TRBJ2-7, with 8 nucleotides matching TRBD1. After removal of 4 bases from V and 3 bases from J, the junction contained 11 bases not matched to a gene. CDR1 is LGHNA and CDR2 is YNFKEQ in the germline V gene. There are 16 residues in the CDR3. CDR3 in DNA: TGTGCCAGCAGCCCCCATAAGCAGGGGGCCCGCTACGAGCAGTACTTC. As protein: CASSPHKQGARYEQYF.

The CDR3 here is CASSHRVNYGYTF. The CDR3 DNA reads as TGTGCCAGCAGCCACAGGGTTAACTATGGCTACACCTTC. The gene calls are TRBV5-8 and TRBJ1-2; maybe TRBD1 (6 bases). The germline V and J ends were trimmed by 4 bases and 1 base, with 8 bases remaining between them. Germline V CDR1 and CDR2: SGHTS, YDEGEE. The CDR3 runs to 13 residues.

V and J are TRBV7-2 and TRBJ2-5, with 11 bases that match TRBD2. CDR3 size: 17 residues. Germline CDR1 reads SGHTA; CDR2 reads FQGNSA. The V gene end was trimmed by 5 bases and the J gene end by 2 bases; junction bases not matched to a gene: 10. CDR3 nucleotides: TGTGCCAGCAGCATAAGACTAGCGGGGTGGATTCAAGAGACCCAGTACTTC. Protein product: CASSIRLAGWIQETQYF.

This CDR3 is CASSLDTINSPLHF. The CDR3 DNA reads as TGCGCCAGCAGCTTGGACACCATCAATTCACCCCTCCACTTT. V is TRBV5-1 and J is TRBJ1-6; D unresolved. V was cut by 0 bases and J by 7 bases, with 8 bases left in between. The CDR3 covers 14 residues. Germline-derived CDR1 and CDR2 are SGHRS and YFSETQ. The full variable domain, rest sourced from reference TRBV5-1 and TRBJ1-6, is KAGVTQTPRYLIKTRGQQVTLSCSPISGHRSVSWYQQTPGQGLQFLFEYFSETQRNKGNFPGRFSGRQFSNSRSEMNVSTLELGDSALYLCASSLDTINSPLHFGNGTRLTVT.

The chain employs TRBV10-3 and TRBJ2-3; TRBD2 agrees at 8 bases. V shed 4 bases, J shed 0 bases, and the junction held 21 bases outside the gene matches. The CDR3 runs to 21 residues. Per the germline V gene, CDR1 is ENHRY and CDR2 is SYGVKD. As DNA, the CDR3 is TGTGCCATCAGTGGCCCAAATCCGTACAAAGCGGGGGCCCTTAGCACAGATACGCAGTATTTT. Protein product: CAISGPNPYKAGALSTDTQYF.

J is TRBJ2-7 and V is TRBV9, with 7 bases fitting TRBD2. This CDR3 is 15 amino acids long. The junction had 7 bases not matched to a gene; V was cut back by 0 bases and J by 4 bases. From germline, CDR1 is SGDLS and CDR2 YYNGEE. CDR3 nucleotides: TGTGCCAGCAGCGTAGGCGGTAGCGGGTCGTACGAGCAGTACTTC. This sequence encodes CASSVGGSGSYEQYF.

This clone was seen only a few times. This chain's CDR3 is CASSVLEGTGTYGYTF. CDR3 nucleotides: TGTGCCAGCAGTGTACTAGAGGGCACCGGAACGTATGGCTACACCTTC. This chain connects TRBV6-1 to TRBJ1-2; D remains unclear. V lost 4 bases, J lost 5 bases, and 20 bases lay in between. The length of the CDR3 is 16 residues. Per the germline V gene, CDR1 is MNHNS and CDR2 is SASEGT.

This chain connects TRBV4-3 to TRBJ2-2; 9 bases map to TRBD2. CDR1 is LGHNA and CDR2 is YSLEER in the germline V gene. Trimming removed 0 bases from V and 6 bases from J; junction bases left unmatched: 8. CDR3 length: 17 residues. The CDR3 region is CASSQEGRGGAAGELFF. The CDR3, as DNA: TGCGCCAGCAGCCAAGAGGGTCGCGGGGGGGCGGCCGGGGAGCTGTTTTTT.

The chain uses TRBV5-3 and TRBJ1-1, with 10 nucleotides matching TRBD1. TRBV5-3 is known as an ORF, though its function is uncertain. The V gene end was trimmed by 1 base and the J gene end by 10 bases; junction bases not matched to a gene: 4. CDR3 length: 13 residues. The CDR3 coding sequence is TGTGCCAGAAGCTTGACAGACAGGGGGCTAGCTTTCTTT. This encodes CARSLTDRGLAFF.

The V gene is TRBV11-2, the J gene TRBJ2-7, with a tentative D call TRBD1 (5 bases). The CDR3 totals 15 residues. Trimming removed 5 bases at V and 0 bases at J, with 14 bases between. CDR1 SGHAT and CDR2 FQNNGV come from the germline V gene. The CDR3 loop is CASSPTAQASYEQYF. CDR3 bases: TGTGCCAGCAGCCCGACAGCGCAGGCCTCCTACGAGCAGTACTTC.

This clone has a single count. This chain joins TRBV19 and TRBJ1-1; D is undetermined. Germline-derived CDR1 and CDR2 are LNHDA and SQIVND (reference sequence). The CDR3 is 13 amino acids. The V end was cut by 3 bases, the J end by 8 bases, with 13 bases between. CDR3 loop: CASSIEGVTEAFF. CDR3 DNA sequence: TGTGCCAGTAGTATCGAAGGAGTGACGGAAGCTTTCTTT. The complete variable domain, with remaining parts taken from reference TRBV19 and TRBJ1-1, reads DGGITQSPKYLFRKEGQNVTLSCEQNLNHDAMYWYRQDPGQGLRLIYYSQIVNDFQKGDIAEGYSVSREKKESFPLTVTSAQKNPTAFYLCASSIEGVTEAFFGQGTRLTVV.

CDR3 sequence (DNA): TGTGCCAGCTCACCAAGAGACAGGGGGCCACCGTGGAGCTCCTATAATTCACCCCTCCACTTT. Translation: CASSPRDRGPPWSSYNSPLHF. This chain connects TRBV18 to TRBJ1-6, with TRBD1 matching 10 bases. V was pared by 2 bases and J by 0 bases, with 13 bases of the junction left unmatched. The CDR3 runs to 21 residues. The germline V gene encodes CDR1 KGHSH and CDR2 LQKENI.

The rearrangement uses TRBV4-1 and TRBJ1-1; 8 nucleotides line up with TRBD1. The CDR3 has 17 residues. V was clipped by 0 bases and J by 1 base; unmatched bases: 7. CDR1 MGHRA and CDR2 YSYEKL come from the germline V gene. DNA of the CDR3: TGCGCCAGCAGCCAAGATCCCCCACAGGGGGGGAACACTGAAGCTTTCTTT. Translation: CASSQDPPQGGNTEAFF.

This chain uses TRBV7-6 with TRBJ1-6; 7 positions agree with TRBD1. Germline V gives CDR1 SGHVS, CDR2 FNYEAQ. This CDR3 contains 14 residues. Trimming at V came to 5 bases and at J to 14 bases, leaving 12 bases not matched to a gene. The CDR3 region has the DNA TGTGCCAGCAGCCCCGGAAAGACCAGGGGGACCCTCCACTTT. Translated: CASSPGKTRGTLHF.

This clone was picked up one time. The J gene is TRBJ1-6, the V gene TRBV2; the D gene is possibly TRBD1 (6 bases). Per germline, CDR1 SNHLY and CDR2 FYNNEI. V dropped 6 bases and J dropped 8 bases, with 11 bases sitting between them. The CDR3 totals 13 residues. This chain's CDR3 is CASRGQNHSPLHF. The CDR3 DNA sequence: TGTGCCAGCAGAGGACAGAATCATTCACCCCTCCACTTT.

The rearrangement links TRBV6-5 to TRBJ2-7; a possible D gene is TRBD1 (6 bases). Looked up from germline, CDR1 is MNHEY and CDR2 is SVGAGI. Trimming removed 6 bases from V and 1 base from J, with 13 bases in between. The CDR3 spans 14 residues. The CDR3: CASSRQQGSYEQYF. The CDR3 coding sequence is TGTGCCAGCAGCCGACAACAGGGATCCTACGAGCAGTACTTC.

The chain couples TRBV25-1 to TRBJ2-7; 7 bases match TRBD2. J gave up 4 bases and V 6 bases, and 6 bases lay outside the gene matches. This CDR3 has 13 residues. Per the germline V gene, CDR1 is MGHDK and CDR2 is SYGVNS. CDR3 bases: TGTGCCAGCAGGGGGGGAGGGGCATACGAGCAGTACTTC. This translates into CASRGGGAYEQYF.

J is TRBJ1-4 and V is TRBV6-5, with TRBD1 matching over 7 bases. Germline CDR1 is MNHEY and CDR2 is SVGAGI. CDR3 length equals 14 residues. V gave up 5 bases and J gave up 8 bases; unmatched junction bases: 8. The CDR3 reads CASSTLSDREKLFF. In DNA, the CDR3 is TGTGCCAGCAGTACCTTATCGGACAGGGAAAAACTGTTTTTT.

The chain carries TRBV25-1 and TRBJ1-4; tentative D call: TRBD1 (5 bases). Looked up from germline, CDR1 is MGHDK and CDR2 is SYGVNS. Trimming left V 3 bases short and J 5 bases short, with 13 bases between. There are 15 residues in the CDR3. In DNA, the CDR3 is TGTGCCAGCAGTGAGTATCAGGGCCCGAATGAAAAACTGTTTTTT. Its translation: CASSEYQGPNEKLFF.

V usage is TRBV18 and J usage is TRBJ1-4; tentatively, D is TRBD1 (6 bases). The CDR3 consists of 15 residues. CDR1 is KGHSH and CDR2 is LQKENI in the germline V gene. V was trimmed by 3 bases and J by 1 base, leaving 9 bases between them. The CDR3 loop is CASSPLGGTNEKLFF. CDR3 DNA: TGTGCCAGCTCACCGCTAGGGGGAACTAATGAAAAACTGTTTTTT.